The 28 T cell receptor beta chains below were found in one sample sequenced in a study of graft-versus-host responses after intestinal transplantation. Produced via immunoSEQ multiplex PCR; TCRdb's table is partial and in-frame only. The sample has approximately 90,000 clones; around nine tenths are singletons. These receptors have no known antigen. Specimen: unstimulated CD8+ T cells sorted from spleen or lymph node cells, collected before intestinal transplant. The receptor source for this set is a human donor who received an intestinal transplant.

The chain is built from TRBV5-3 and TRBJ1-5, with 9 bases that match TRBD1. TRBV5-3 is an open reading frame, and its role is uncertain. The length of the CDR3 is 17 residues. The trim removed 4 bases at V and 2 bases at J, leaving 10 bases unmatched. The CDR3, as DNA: TGTGCCAGAAGCGGGGACAGGGAGGCCATTTGCAATCAGCCCCAGCATTTT. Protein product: CARSGDREAICNQPQHF.

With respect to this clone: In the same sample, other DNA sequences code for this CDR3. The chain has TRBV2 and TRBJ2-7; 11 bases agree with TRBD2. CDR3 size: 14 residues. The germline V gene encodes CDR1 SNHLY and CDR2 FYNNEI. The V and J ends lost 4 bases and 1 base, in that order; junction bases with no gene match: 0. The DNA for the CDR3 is TGTGCCAGCAGTGGACTAGCGGGGTCCTACGAGCAGTACTTC. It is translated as CASSGLAGSYEQYF.

CDR3 nucleotides: TGTGCCAGCAGTGACAGGGCGAACACTGAAGCTTTCTTT. Amino acid sequence: CASSDRANTEAFF. The V call is TRBV6-1, the J call TRBJ1-1, with D possibly TRBD1 on 5 matching bases. This CDR3 is built from 13 residues. The germline V gene encodes CDR1 MNHNS and CDR2 SASEGT. Trimming shortened V by 3 bases and J by 1 base, and 6 bases separated the two germline ends.

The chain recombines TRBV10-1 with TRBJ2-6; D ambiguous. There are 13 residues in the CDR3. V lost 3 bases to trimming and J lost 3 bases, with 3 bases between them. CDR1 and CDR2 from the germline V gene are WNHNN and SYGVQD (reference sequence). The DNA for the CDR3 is TGCGCCAGCAGTGACGATGGGGCCAACGTCCTGACTTTC. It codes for CASSDDGANVLTF.

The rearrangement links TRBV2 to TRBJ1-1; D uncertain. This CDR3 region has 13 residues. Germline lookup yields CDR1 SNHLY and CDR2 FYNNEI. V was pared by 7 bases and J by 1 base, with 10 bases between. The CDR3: CASNRLGNTEAFF. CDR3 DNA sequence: TGTGCCAGCAATCGACTGGGGAACACTGAAGCTTTCTTT.

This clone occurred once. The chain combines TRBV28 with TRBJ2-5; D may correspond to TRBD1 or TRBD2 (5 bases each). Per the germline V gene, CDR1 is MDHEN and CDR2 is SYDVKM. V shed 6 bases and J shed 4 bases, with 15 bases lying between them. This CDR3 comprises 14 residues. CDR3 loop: CASSREFRPETQYF. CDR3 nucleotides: TGTGCCAGCAGCAGGGAGTTTCGTCCAGAGACCCAGTACTTC.

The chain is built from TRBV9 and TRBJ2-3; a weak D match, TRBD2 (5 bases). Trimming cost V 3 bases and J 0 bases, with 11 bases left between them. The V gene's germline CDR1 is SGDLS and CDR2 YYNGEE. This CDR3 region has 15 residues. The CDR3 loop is CASSDERTSTDTQYF. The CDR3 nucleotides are TGTGCCAGCAGCGACGAGCGGACTAGCACAGATACGCAGTATTTT.

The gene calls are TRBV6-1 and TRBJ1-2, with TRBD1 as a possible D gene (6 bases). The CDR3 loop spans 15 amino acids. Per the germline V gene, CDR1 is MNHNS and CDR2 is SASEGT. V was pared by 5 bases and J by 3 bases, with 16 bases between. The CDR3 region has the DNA TGTGCCAGCAGTACCCGACAGGTTTGGGACTATGGCTACACCTTC. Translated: CASSTRQVWDYGYTF.

The CDR3 region is CSARMALEQYF. The CDR3 bases are TGCAGTGCTAGGATGGCGCTCGAGCAGTACTTC. The chain recombines TRBV20-1 with TRBJ2-5; D call uncertain. The J call may be mistaken, given a closer DNA end match to TRBJ2-7. The CDR3 length is 11 residues. CDR1 and CDR2 from the germline V gene are DFQATT and SNEGSKA (reference sequence).

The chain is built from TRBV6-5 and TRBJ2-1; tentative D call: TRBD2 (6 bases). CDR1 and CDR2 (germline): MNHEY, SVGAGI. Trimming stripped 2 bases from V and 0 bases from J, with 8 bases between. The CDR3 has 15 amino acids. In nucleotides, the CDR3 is TGTGCCAGCAGTTACCGGAGGGTCTCCTACAATGAGCAGTTCTTC. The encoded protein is CASSYRRVSYNEQFF.

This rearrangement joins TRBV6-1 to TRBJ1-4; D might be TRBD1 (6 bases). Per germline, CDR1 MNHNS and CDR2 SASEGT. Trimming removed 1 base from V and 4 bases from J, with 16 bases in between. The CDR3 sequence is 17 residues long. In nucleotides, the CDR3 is TGTGCCAGCAGTGAAGTTTTTTGGGGGGCACGTAATGAAAAACTGTTTTTT. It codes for CASSEVFWGARNEKLFF.

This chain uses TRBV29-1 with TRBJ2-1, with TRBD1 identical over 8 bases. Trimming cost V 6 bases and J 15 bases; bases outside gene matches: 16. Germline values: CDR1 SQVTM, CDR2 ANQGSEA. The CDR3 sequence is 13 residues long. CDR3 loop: CSVDSKWTGIWFF. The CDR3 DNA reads TGCAGCGTCGATAGTAAGTGGACAGGGATATGGTTCTTC.

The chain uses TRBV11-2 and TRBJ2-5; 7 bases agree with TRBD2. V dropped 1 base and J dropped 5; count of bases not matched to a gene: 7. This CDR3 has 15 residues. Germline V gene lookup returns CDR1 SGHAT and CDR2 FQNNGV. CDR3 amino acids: CASSLGQTSYETQYF. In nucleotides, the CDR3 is TGTGCCAGCAGCTTAGGCCAGACTAGCTATGAGACCCAGTACTTC. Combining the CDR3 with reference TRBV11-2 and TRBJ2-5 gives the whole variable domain EAGVAQSPRYKIIEKRQSVAFWCNPISGHATLYWYQQILGQGPKLLIQFQNNGVVDDSQLPKDRFSAERLKGVDSTLKIQPAKLEDSAVYLCASSLGQTSYETQYFGPGTRLLVL.

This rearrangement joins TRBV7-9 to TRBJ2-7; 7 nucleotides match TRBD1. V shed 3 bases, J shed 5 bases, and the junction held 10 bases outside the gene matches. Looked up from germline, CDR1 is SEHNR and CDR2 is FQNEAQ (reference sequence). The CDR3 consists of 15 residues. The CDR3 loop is CASSLVTGELDEQYF. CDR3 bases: TGTGCCAGCAGCTTGGTCACAGGGGAGCTGGACGAGCAGTACTTC.

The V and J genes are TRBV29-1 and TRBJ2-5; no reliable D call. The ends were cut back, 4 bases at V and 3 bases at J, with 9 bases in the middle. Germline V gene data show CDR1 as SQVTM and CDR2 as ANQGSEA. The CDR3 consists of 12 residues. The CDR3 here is CSVAPSEETQYF. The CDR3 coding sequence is TGCAGCGTTGCCCCCAGTGAAGAGACCCAGTACTTC.

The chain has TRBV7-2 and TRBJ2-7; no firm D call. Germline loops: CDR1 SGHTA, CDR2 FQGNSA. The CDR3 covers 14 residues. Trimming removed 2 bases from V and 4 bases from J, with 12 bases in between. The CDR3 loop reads CASSLSRSQYEQYF. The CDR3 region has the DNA TGTGCCAGCAGCTTATCACGCTCTCAGTACGAGCAGTACTTC.

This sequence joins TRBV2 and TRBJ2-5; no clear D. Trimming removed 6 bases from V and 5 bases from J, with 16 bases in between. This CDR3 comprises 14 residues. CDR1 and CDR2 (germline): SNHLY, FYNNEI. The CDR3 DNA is TGTGCCAGCAGCGTCGTTGAGGCGGAGGAGACCCAGTACTTC. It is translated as CASSVVEAEETQYF.

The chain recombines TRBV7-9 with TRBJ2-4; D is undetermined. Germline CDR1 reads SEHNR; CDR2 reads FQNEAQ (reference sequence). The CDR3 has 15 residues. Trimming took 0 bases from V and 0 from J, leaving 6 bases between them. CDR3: CASSLADLAKNIQYF. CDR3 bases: TGTGCCAGCAGCTTAGCAGACCTAGCCAAAAACATTCAGTACTTC. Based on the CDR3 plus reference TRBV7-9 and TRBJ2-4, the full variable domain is DTGVSQNPRHKITKRGQNVTFRCDPISEHNRLYWYRQTLGQGPEFLTYFQNEAQLEKSRLLSDRFSAERPKGSFSTLEIQRTEQGDSAMYLCASSLADLAKNIQYFGAGTRLSVL.

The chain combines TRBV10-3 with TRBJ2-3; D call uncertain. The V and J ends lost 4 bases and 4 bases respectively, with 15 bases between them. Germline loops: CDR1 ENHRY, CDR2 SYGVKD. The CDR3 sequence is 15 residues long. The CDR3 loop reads CAISVPTIAADTQYF. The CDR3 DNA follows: TGTGCCATCAGTGTTCCTACGATAGCAGCAGATACGCAGTATTTT.

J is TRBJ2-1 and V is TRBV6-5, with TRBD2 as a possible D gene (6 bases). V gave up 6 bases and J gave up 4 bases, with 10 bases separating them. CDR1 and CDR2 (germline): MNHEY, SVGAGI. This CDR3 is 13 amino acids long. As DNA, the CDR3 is TGTGCCAGCAGCGCGGGACTTTACAATGAGCAGTTCTTC. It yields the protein CASSAGLYNEQFF.

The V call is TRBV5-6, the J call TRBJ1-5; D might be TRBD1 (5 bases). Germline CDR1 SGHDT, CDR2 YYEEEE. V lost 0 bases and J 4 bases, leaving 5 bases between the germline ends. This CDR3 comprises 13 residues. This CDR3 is CASSLGQNQPQHF. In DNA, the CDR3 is TGTGCCAGCAGCTTGGGACAGAATCAGCCCCAGCATTTT. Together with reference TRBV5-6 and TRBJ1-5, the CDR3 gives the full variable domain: DAGVTQSPTHLIKTRGQQVTLRCSPKSGHDTVSWYQQALGQGPQFIFQYYEEEERQRGNFPDRFSGHQFPNYSSELNVNALLLGDSALYLCASSLGQNQPQHFGDGTRLSIL.

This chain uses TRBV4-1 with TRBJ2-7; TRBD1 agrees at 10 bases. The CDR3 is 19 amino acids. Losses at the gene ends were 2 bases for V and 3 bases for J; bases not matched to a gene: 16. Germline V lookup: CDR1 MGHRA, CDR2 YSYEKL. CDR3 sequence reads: CASSQSRDRGVYSDYEQYF. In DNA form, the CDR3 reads TGCGCCAGCAGCCAATCCCGGGACAGGGGAGTGTATAGCGACTACGAGCAGTACTTC.

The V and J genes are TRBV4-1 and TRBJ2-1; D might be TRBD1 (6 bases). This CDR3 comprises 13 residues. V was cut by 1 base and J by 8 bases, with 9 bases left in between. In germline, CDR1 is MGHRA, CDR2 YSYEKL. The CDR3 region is CASSQVGADEQFF. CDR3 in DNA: TGCGCCAGCAGCCAAGTGGGGGCAGATGAGCAGTTCTTC.

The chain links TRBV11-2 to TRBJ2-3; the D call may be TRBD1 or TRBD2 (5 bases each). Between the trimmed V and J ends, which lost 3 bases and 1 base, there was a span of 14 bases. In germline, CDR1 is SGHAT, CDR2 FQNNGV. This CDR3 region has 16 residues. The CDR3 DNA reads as TGTGCCAGCAGCTTCGGGGCAGGCAGCCGCACAGATACGCAGTATTTT. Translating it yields CASSFGAGSRTDTQYF.

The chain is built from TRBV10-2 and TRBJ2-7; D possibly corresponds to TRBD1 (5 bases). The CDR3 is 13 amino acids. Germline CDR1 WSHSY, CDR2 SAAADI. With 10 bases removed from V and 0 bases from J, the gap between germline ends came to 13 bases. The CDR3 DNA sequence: TGCGCCACACGGACAACCGGCTCCTACGAGCAGTACTTC. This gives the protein CATRTTGSYEQYF.

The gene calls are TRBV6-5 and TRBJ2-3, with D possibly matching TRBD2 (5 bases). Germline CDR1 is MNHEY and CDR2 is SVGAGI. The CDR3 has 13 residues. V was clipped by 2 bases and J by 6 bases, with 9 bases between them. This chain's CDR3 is CASSYIGEDTQYF. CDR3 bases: TGTGCCAGCAGTTACATTGGGGAGGATACGCAGTATTTT.

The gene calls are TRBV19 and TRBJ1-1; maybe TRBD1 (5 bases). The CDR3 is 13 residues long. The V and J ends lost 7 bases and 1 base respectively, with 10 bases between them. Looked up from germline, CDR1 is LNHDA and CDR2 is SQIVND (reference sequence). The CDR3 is CASKGASNTEAFF. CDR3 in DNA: TGTGCCAGTAAAGGGGCGTCGAACACTGAAGCTTTCTTT.

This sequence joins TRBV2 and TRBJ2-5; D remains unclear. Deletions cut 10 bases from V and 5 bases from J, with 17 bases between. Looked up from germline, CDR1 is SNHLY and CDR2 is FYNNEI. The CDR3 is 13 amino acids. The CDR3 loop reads CATDESPSETQYF. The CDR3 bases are TGTGCCACGGATGAGTCGCCCTCGGAGACCCAGTACTTC.